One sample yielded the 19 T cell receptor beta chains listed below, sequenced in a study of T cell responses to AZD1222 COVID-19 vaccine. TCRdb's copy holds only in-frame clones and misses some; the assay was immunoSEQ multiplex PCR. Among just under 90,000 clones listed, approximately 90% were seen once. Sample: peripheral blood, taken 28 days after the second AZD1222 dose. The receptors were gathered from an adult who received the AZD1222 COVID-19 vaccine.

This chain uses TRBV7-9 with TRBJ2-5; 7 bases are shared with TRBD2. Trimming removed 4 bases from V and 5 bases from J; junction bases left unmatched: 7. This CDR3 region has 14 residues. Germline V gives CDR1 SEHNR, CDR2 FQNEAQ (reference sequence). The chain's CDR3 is CASSSRFGGETQYF. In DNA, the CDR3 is TGTGCCAGCAGCTCCCGCTTCGGGGGGGAGACCCAGTACTTC.

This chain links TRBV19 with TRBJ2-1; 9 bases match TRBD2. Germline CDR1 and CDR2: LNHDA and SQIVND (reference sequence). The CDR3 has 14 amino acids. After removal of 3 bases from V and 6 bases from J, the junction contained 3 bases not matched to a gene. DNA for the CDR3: TGTGCCAGTAGTATTGCGGGGGGGCTCAATGAGCAGTTCTTC. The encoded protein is CASSIAGGLNEQFF.

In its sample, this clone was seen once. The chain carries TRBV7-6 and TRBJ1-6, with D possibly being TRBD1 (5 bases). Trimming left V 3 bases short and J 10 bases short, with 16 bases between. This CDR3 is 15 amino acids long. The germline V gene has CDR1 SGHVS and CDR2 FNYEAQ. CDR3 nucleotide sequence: TGTGCCAGCAGCTTGGGCCCGGGACCTGGGTCACCCCTCCACTTT. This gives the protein CASSLGPGPGSPLHF.

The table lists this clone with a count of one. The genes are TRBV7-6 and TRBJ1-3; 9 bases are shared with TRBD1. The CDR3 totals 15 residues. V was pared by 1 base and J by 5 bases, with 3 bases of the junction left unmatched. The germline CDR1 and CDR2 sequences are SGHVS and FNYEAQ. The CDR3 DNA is TGTGCCAGCAGCTTAGGGGGACAGGGCCGAAACACCATATATTTT. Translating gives CASSLGGQGRNTIYF.

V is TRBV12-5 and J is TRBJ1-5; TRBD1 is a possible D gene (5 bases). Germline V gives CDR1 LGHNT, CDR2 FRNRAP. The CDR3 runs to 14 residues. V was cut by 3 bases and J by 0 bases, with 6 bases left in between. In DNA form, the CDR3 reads TGTGCTAGTGGTTTCGACAGTAGCAATCAGCCCCAGCATTTT. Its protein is CASGFDSSNQPQHF.

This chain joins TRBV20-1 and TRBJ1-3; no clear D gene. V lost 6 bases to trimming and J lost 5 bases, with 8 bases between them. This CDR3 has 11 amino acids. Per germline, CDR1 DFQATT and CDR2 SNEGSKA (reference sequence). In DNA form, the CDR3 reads TGCAGTGCCTTCCTGCGAAACACCATATATTTT. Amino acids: CSAFLRNTIYF.

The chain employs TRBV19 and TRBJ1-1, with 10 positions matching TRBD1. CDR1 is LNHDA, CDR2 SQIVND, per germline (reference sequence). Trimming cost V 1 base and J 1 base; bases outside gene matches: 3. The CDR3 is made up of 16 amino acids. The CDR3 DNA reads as TGTGCCAGTAGTATAGTAGGGGACAGGGGGAACACTGAAGCTTTCTTT. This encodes CASSIVGDRGNTEAFF.

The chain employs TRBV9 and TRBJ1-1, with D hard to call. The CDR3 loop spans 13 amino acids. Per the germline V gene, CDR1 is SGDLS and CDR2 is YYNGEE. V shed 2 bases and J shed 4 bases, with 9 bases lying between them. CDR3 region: CASSVDSGTEAFF. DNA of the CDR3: TGTGCCAGCAGCGTTGATAGTGGCACTGAAGCTTTCTTT.

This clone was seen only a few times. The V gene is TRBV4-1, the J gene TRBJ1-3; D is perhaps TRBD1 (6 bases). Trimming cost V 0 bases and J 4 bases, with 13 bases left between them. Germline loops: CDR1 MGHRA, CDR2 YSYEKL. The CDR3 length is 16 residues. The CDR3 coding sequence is TGCGCCAGCAGCCAAGATTGGACAGATGCAGGAAACACCATATATTTT. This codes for CASSQDWTDAGNTIYF.

The CDR3 DNA reads TGTGCCAGCAGCTTCTCGCCCGAGACCCAGTACTTC. Protein sequence: CASSFSPETQYF. The chain has TRBV7-8 and TRBJ2-5; no definite D call. Between the trimmed V and J ends, which lost 3 bases and 5 bases, there was a span of 7 bases. The CDR3 totals 12 residues. Germline V lookup: CDR1 SGHVS, CDR2 FQNEAQ.

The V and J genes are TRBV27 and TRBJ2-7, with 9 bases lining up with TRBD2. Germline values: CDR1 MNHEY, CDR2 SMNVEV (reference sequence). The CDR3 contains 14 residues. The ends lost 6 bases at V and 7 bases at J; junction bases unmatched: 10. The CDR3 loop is CASSPPGLAREQYF. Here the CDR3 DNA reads TGTGCCAGCAGCCCACCGGGACTAGCTAGGGAGCAGTACTTC.

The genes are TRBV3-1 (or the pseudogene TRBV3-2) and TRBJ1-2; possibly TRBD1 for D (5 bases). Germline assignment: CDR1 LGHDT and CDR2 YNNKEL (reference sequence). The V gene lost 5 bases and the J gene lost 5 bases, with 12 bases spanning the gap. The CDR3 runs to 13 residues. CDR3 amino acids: CASSGAGFYGYTF. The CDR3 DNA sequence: TGTGCCAGCAGCGGGGCAGGCTTTTATGGCTACACCTTC.

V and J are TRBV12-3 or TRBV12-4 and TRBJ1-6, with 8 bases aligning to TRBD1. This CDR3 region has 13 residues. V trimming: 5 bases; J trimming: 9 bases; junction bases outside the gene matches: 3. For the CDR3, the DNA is TGTGCCAGCAGTCGACAGGGGACTTCACCCCTCCACTTT. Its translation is CASSRQGTSPLHF.

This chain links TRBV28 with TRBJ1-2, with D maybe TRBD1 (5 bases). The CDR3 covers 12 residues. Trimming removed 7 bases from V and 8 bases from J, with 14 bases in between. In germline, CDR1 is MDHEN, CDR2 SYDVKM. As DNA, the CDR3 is TGTGCCAGCATGAGCAGGGCGCCCGGCTACACCTTC. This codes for CASMSRAPGYTF.

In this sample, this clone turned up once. CDR3 sequence: CASSYSAGNNSPLHF. The CDR3 nucleotides are TGTGCCAGCAGTTACTCGGCAGGGAATAATTCACCCCTCCACTTT. The chain uses TRBV6-5 and TRBJ1-6, with D possibly being TRBD1 (5 bases). V was trimmed by 0 bases and J by 5 bases, leaving 8 bases between them. Germline V gene data show CDR1 as MNHEY and CDR2 as SVGAGI. This CDR3 comprises 15 residues.

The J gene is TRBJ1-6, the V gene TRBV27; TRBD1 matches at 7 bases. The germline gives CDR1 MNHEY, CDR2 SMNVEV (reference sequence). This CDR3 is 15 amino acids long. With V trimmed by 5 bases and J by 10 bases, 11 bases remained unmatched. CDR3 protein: CASSTTGERSSPLHF. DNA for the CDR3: TGTGCCAGCAGTACCACAGGGGAGAGAAGCTCACCCCTCCACTTT.

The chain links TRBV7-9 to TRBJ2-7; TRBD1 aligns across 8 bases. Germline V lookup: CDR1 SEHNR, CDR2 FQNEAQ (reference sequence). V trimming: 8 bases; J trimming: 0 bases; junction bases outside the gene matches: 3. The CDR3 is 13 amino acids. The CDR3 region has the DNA TGTGCCAGCGGACAGGGTAGCTCCTACGAGCAGTACTTC. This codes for CASGQGSSYEQYF.

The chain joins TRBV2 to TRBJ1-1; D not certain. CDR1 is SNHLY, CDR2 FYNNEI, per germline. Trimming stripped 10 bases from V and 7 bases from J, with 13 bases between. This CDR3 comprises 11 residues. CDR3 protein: CATMLKIEAFF. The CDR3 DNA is TGTGCCACCATGTTAAAGATTGAAGCTTTCTTT.

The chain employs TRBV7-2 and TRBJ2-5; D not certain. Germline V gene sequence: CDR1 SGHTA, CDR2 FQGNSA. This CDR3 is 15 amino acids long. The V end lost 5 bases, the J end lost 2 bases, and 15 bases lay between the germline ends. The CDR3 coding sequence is TGTGCCAGCAGCGCCTTTAAGTTGAGGCAAGAGACCCAGTACTTC. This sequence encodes CASSAFKLRQETQYF.